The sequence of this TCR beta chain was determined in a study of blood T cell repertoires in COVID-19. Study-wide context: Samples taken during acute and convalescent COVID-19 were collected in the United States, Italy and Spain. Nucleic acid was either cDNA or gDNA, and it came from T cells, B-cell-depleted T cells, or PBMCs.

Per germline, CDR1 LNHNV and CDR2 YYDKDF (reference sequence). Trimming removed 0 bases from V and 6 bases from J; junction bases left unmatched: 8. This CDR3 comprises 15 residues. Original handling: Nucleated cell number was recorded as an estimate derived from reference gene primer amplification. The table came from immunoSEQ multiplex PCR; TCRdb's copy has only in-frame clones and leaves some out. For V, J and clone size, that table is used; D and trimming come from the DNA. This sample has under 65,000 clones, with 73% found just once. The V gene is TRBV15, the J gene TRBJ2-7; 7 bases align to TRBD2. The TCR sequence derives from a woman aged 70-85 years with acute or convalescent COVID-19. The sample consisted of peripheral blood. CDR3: CATSRDKRGSGEQYV. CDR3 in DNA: TGTGCCACCAGCAGAGATAAGCGGGGATCGGGCGAGCAGTACGTC.